One and the same sample provided the 6 T cell receptor beta chains below, sequenced in a study of identifying expanded T cells in peripheral blood. The repertoire was sequenced with immunoSEQ multiplex PCR; TCRdb's copy has only in-frame clones and lacks some. This table has some 95,000 clones, approximately 84% appearing once. Input material: blood. These receptors all stem from a person between 18 and 70 years old in good health.

The chain is built from TRBV5-1 and TRBJ2-7; 9 bases are a match to TRBD1. Germline values: CDR1 SGHRS, CDR2 YFSETQ. The CDR3 is 15 amino acids. Trimming cost V 4 bases and J 3 bases; bases outside gene matches: 8. CDR3: CASSAGTGIFYEQYF. The CDR3 bases are TGCGCCAGCAGCGCTGGGACAGGGATTTTCTACGAGCAGTACTTC.

The chain has TRBV18 and TRBJ1-6; D perhaps matches TRBD1 (6 bases). V lost 4 bases and J 0 bases, leaving 10 bases between the germline ends. Germline CDR1 reads KGHSH; CDR2 reads LQKENI. The CDR3 totals 16 residues. The CDR3 bases are TGTGCCAGCTCACGCAAGGACAGCTCCTATAATTCACCCCTCCACTTT. This encodes CASSRKDSSYNSPLHF.

This clone was observed once. This chain connects TRBV7-2 to TRBJ2-2; TRBD1 or TRBD2 may be the D gene (6 bases each). Deletions cut 3 bases from V and 3 bases from J, with 11 bases between. The CDR3 spans 15 residues. Looked up from germline, CDR1 is SGHTA and CDR2 is FQGNSA. For the CDR3, the DNA is TGTGCCAGCAGCTTCGACAGGAGGGACACCGGGGAGCTGTTTTTT. Encoded protein: CASSFDRRDTGELFF.

CDR3: CAWTPGGVGELFF. CDR3 nucleotide sequence: TGTGCCTGGACCCCAGGGGGCGTCGGGGAGCTGTTTTTT. The chain joins TRBV30 to TRBJ2-2, with 8 bases that match TRBD1. The CDR3 has 13 residues. The J segment lost 7 bases and the V segment lost 4 bases, leaving 5 bases of the junction unmatched. Germline CDR1 GTSNPN, CDR2 SVGIG (reference sequence).

V usage is TRBV7-9 and J usage is TRBJ2-1; D may be TRBD2 (6 bases). Germline-derived CDR1 and CDR2 are SEHNR and FQNEAQ (reference sequence). The CDR3 consists of 13 residues. Trimming pared 7 bases from V and 5 bases from J, leaving 12 bases between. For the CDR3, the DNA is TGTGCCAGCACGCGCGGGACTGACAATGAGCAGTTCTTC. Translated, it gives CASTRGTDNEQFF.

The CDR3, as DNA: TGTGCCAGCAGATCAGGTAGCTCCTACGAGCAGTACTTC. This encodes CASRSGSSYEQYF. The chain joins TRBV5-5 to TRBJ2-7; D gene ambiguous. V shed 5 bases and J shed 0 bases, with 9 bases lying between them. CDR1 is SGHKS, CDR2 YYEKEE, per germline (reference sequence). CDR3 length equals 13 residues.